What follows are 30 T cell receptor beta chains derived from one specimen sequenced in a study of blood T cell repertoires in COVID-19 (dated by TCRdb to the early 2020s). Preparation of the library involved the immunoSEQ multiplex PCR assay. Drawn from immuneACCESS, this table holds only the in-frame rearrangements with V and J called that TCRdb kept. Clones are partly lost; checked studies trace under half to an unresolved V gene and leave the rest unexplained. This sample has about 180,000 clones in its table, and about 90% of those were observed once. Jointly, the top ten make up roughly 9% of the sample. The sample comprised PBMCs or T cells enriched from blood (not recorded which). Receptors originate from a woman in her late teens or twenties who had recovered from COVID-19.

This chain links TRBV11-3 with TRBJ2-2; 11 bases line up with TRBD2. This CDR3 has 16 residues. Trimming removed 4 bases from V and 2 bases from J; junction bases left unmatched: 3. Germline V CDR1 and CDR2: SGHNT, YENEEA. CDR3 in DNA: TGTGCCAGCAGCTCGGGGACTAGCGGAAACACCGGGGAGCTGTTTTTT. It yields the protein CASSSGTSGNTGELFF.

This rearrangement joins TRBV7-2 to TRBJ1-4; D call uncertain. Trimming cost V 2 bases and J 0 bases, with 16 bases left between them. Germline-derived CDR1 and CDR2 are SGHTA and FQGNSA. The CDR3 consists of 18 residues. For the CDR3, the DNA is TGTGCCAGCAGCTTATACCGTACTACGGCAGCAACTAATGAAAAACTGTTTTTT. Protein product: CASSLYRTTAATNEKLFF.

The rearrangement uses TRBV6-5 and TRBJ1-2; 7 bases align to TRBD1. Germline V lookup: CDR1 MNHEY, CDR2 SVGAGI. The CDR3 is 14 amino acids. V shed 0 bases, J shed 5 bases, and the junction held 3 bases outside the gene matches. The CDR3 spells CASSYSDREYGYTF. The CDR3 nucleotides read TGTGCCAGCAGTTACTCTGACAGGGAATATGGCTACACCTTC.

CDR3 amino acids: CASSLTRDTEAFF. The CDR3 bases are TGTGCCAGCAGCTTAACCCGGGACACTGAAGCTTTCTTT. V usage is TRBV7-3 and J usage is TRBJ1-1; D ambiguous. The V end was cut by 0 bases, the J end by 3 bases, with 5 bases between. CDR1 and CDR2 from the germline V gene are SGHTA and FQGTGA. This CDR3 region has 13 residues.

The gene calls are TRBV5-4 and TRBJ2-2, with 10 positions matching TRBD1. The germline CDR1 and CDR2 sequences are SGHNT and YYREEE (reference sequence). CDR3 length: 14 residues. The trim removed 3 bases at V and 5 bases at J, leaving 1 base unmatched. CDR3 nucleotides: TGTGCCAGCAGCTGGGACAGGGGAACCGGGGAGCTGTTTTTT. It translates to CASSWDRGTGELFF.

Note on this clone: Other DNA sequences of this sample code for an identical CDR3. The V and J genes are TRBV5-4 and TRBJ1-2, with 10 bases lining up with TRBD1. The CDR3 runs to 14 residues. Germline V gene data show CDR1 as SGHNT and CDR2 as YYREEE (reference sequence). J gave up 6 bases and V 4 bases, and 6 bases lay outside the gene matches. Written as DNA, the CDR3 is TGTGCCAGCAGCACCCTGACAGGGGGCGATGGCTACACCTTC. As protein: CASSTLTGGDGYTF.

The V and J genes are TRBV29-1 and TRBJ1-4; 7 nucleotides align to TRBD1. With V trimmed by 5 bases and J by 3 bases, 3 bases remained unmatched. CDR3 length: 13 residues. Germline V gene data show CDR1 as SQVTM and CDR2 as ANQGSEA. The CDR3, as DNA: TGCAGCGTTACAGGGGTGGCTAATGAAAAACTGTTTTTT. Its translation is CSVTGVANEKLFF.

This clone was counted once. The chain recombines TRBV11-3 with TRBJ2-3; 7 bases are a match to TRBD2. CDR1 SGHNT and CDR2 YENEEA come from the germline V gene. V lost 0 bases, J lost 1 base, and 7 bases stayed unmatched. The length of the CDR3 is 17 residues. The CDR3 nucleotides read TGTGCCAGCAGCTTAGACGGGACTACCCTACGCACAGATACGCAGTATTTT. The encoded protein is CASSLDGTTLRTDTQYF.

This clone was found once. This sequence joins TRBV19 and TRBJ2-3, with a weak D call TRBD1 (6 bases). Trimming took 2 bases from V and 5 from J, leaving 14 bases between them. Germline CDR1 is LNHDA and CDR2 is SQIVND (reference sequence). The CDR3 contains 15 residues. As DNA, the CDR3 is TGTGCCAGTAGTATAAACAGGGCTACTATAGATACGCAGTATTTT. Translated, it gives CASSINRATIDTQYF.

This chain joins TRBV2 and TRBJ2-1; 10 bases agree with TRBD2. The length of the CDR3 is 16 residues. The junction had 5 bases not matched to a gene; V was cut back by 5 bases and J by 1 base. Germline V gene lookup returns CDR1 SNHLY and CDR2 FYNNEI. DNA for the CDR3: TGTGCCAGCAGTCTAGCGGGGGACCTTTCCTACAATGAGCAGTTCTTC. This translates into CASSLAGDLSYNEQFF.

CDR3 region: CASSPTVTEAFF. The CDR3, as DNA: TGTGCCAGTAGTCCGACAGTCACTGAAGCTTTCTTT. The genes are TRBV19 and TRBJ1-1, with D maybe TRBD1 (5 bases). There are 12 residues in the CDR3. Germline V gene lookup returns CDR1 LNHDA and CDR2 SQIVND (reference sequence). The V end lost 5 bases, the J end lost 4 bases, and 8 bases lay between the germline ends.

This chain uses TRBV29-1 with TRBJ1-1; TRBD1 aligns across 8 bases. This CDR3 is 18 amino acids long. V was clipped by 6 bases and J by 2 bases; unmatched bases: 20. CDR1 and CDR2 (germline): SQVTM, ANQGSEA. CDR3: CSVLPPLGQGKRNTEAFF. The DNA for the CDR3 is TGCAGCGTGCTTCCCCCTCTAGGACAGGGCAAACGTAACACTGAAGCTTTCTTT.

The V call is TRBV18, the J call TRBJ1-6; 7 nucleotides agree with TRBD1. The CDR3 runs 15 residues. Germline CDR1 reads KGHSH; CDR2 reads LQKENI. V lost 6 bases to trimming and J lost 8 bases; unmatched junction nucleotides: 10. CDR3 loop: CASSKEGGEYSPLHF. DNA of the CDR3: TGTGCCAGCTCGAAGGAAGGGGGCGAGTATTCACCCCTCCACTTT.

This clone was found a few times. The genes are TRBV9 and TRBJ1-6; D is unresolved. Germline values: CDR1 SGDLS, CDR2 YYNGEE. The CDR3 runs 15 residues. Trimming shortened V by 0 bases and J by 6 bases, and 10 bases separated the two germline ends. The CDR3 here is CASSVGFSPNSPLHF. DNA of the CDR3: TGTGCCAGCAGCGTAGGTTTTAGTCCTAATTCACCCCTCCACTTT.

The chain uses TRBV5-1 and TRBJ2-3, with D perhaps matching TRBD1 (6 bases). V was pared by 5 bases and J by 2 bases, with 18 bases between. The CDR3 length is 16 residues. The germline V gene encodes CDR1 SGHRS and CDR2 YFSETQ. CDR3 sequence reads: CASRPPRGSPTDTQYF. The CDR3 DNA follows: TGCGCCAGCAGACCCCCCAGGGGATCCCCCACAGATACGCAGTATTTT.

The chain uses TRBV5-5 and TRBJ2-1; 7 bases map to TRBD2. Germline loops: CDR1 SGHKS, CDR2 YYEKEE (reference sequence). The junction had 5 bases not matched to a gene; V was cut back by 1 base and J by 4 bases. The CDR3 totals 15 residues. This CDR3 is CASSLSSGDYNEQFF. For the CDR3, the DNA is TGTGCCAGCAGCTTGTCTAGCGGAGATTACAATGAGCAGTTCTTC.

The rearrangement links TRBV7-2 to TRBJ2-5; 8 bases match TRBD1. The CDR3 is made up of 15 amino acids. CDR1 is SGHTA and CDR2 is FQGNSA in the germline V gene. The ends lost 2 bases at V and 5 bases at J; junction bases unmatched: 7. Written as DNA, the CDR3 is TGTGCCAGCAGCTTATTGACAGGGGATGTGGAGACCCAGTACTTC. This translates into CASSLLTGDVETQYF.

V usage is TRBV3-1 (or the pseudogene TRBV3-2) and J usage is TRBJ2-2; D is uncertain. Trimming cost V 0 bases and J 0 bases, with 14 bases left between them. CDR1 is LGHDT, CDR2 YNNKEL, per germline (reference sequence). The CDR3 loop spans 18 amino acids. The DNA for the CDR3 is TGTGCCAGCAGCCAAGATCTATCGCTGGGCTCGAACACCGGGGAGCTGTTTTTT. Amino acid sequence: CASSQDLSLGSNTGELFF.

This chain links TRBV5-6 with TRBJ2-7, with D tentatively TRBD2 (7 bases). Between the trimmed V and J ends, which lost 5 bases and 9 bases, there was a span of 21 bases. CDR3 length equals 14 residues. The germline V gene encodes CDR1 SGHDT and CDR2 YYEEEE. The CDR3 reads CASSSKGGFEAQYF. The CDR3 bases are TGTGCCAGCAGTTCCAAGGGGGGGTTCGAGGCGCAGTACTTC.

J is TRBJ2-1 and V is TRBV6-9; 13 bases agree with TRBD2. This CDR3 contains 15 residues. With 7 bases clipped from V and 7 bases from J, the junction kept 7 bases outside the gene matches. CDR1 is MNHGY, CDR2 SVAAGI, per germline. In DNA form, the CDR3 reads TGTGCCAGCATAACTAGCGGGGGGGCAAGGAATGAGCAGTTCTTC. Its protein product is CASITSGGARNEQFF.

CDR3 sequence reads: CASSIQGRAEAFF. As DNA, the CDR3 is TGTGCCAGTAGCATACAGGGGAGGGCTGAAGCTTTCTTT. The chain links TRBV19 to TRBJ1-1, with 7 positions matching TRBD1. The CDR3 totals 13 residues. Germline V lookup: CDR1 LNHDA, CDR2 SQIVND (reference sequence). The V and J ends lost 6 bases and 6 bases, in that order; junction bases with no gene match: 7.

This clone was recorded once. The chain joins TRBV19 to TRBJ1-4; 8 nucleotides match TRBD1. The CDR3 consists of 17 residues. The trim removed 0 bases at V and 5 bases at J, leaving 8 bases unmatched. Germline CDR1 reads LNHDA; CDR2 reads SQIVND (reference sequence). The DNA of the CDR3 is TGTGCCAGTAGTATAGATGGAAGGAGACAGGGGAATGAAAAACTGTTTTTT. Protein: CASSIDGRRQGNEKLFF.

This clone was recorded once. The chain is built from TRBV29-1 and TRBJ2-1; TRBD2 matches 13 bases. V dropped 6 bases and J dropped 8; count of bases not matched to a gene: 7. The CDR3 consists of 14 residues. Germline CDR1 reads SQVTM; CDR2 reads ANQGSEA. CDR3 DNA sequence: TGCAGCGTGGCTCGGACTAGCGGGAGCGATGAGCAGTTCTTC. Translated, it gives CSVARTSGSDEQFF.

V is TRBV24-1 and J is TRBJ1-2; D is uncertain. V was trimmed by 4 bases and J by 5 bases, leaving 10 bases between them. CDR3 length: 13 residues. Per the germline V gene, CDR1 is KGHDR and CDR2 is SFDVKD. The CDR3 nucleotides are TGTGCCACCAGTGAAAAGGGCGGGTATGGCTACACCTTC. Encoded protein: CATSEKGGYGYTF.

This chain uses TRBV6-5 with TRBJ1-2; D is perhaps TRBD1 (5 bases). This CDR3 is 13 amino acids long. Germline CDR1 and CDR2: MNHEY and SVGAGI. V lost 6 bases and J lost 2, with 10 bases in between. The CDR3 reads CASSQTVNYGYTF. Here the CDR3 DNA reads TGTGCCAGCAGCCAGACAGTGAACTATGGCTACACCTTC.

The chain has TRBV11-1 and TRBJ2-3, with 9 bases that match TRBD2. The germline V gene has CDR1 SGHAT and CDR2 FQDESV (reference sequence). Trimming cost V 3 bases and J 2 bases; bases outside gene matches: 3. This CDR3 has 15 residues. CDR3 sequence: CASSFGGRDTDTQYF. Written as DNA, the CDR3 is TGTGCCAGCAGCTTCGGCGGGAGGGACACAGATACGCAGTATTTT.

The rearrangement uses TRBV20-1 and TRBJ2-1; D gene unclear. Trimming pared 3 bases from V and 5 bases from J, leaving 8 bases between. The CDR3 covers 12 residues. CDR1 and CDR2 (germline): DFQATT, SNEGSKA (reference sequence). The CDR3 nucleotides read TGCAGTGCTAGTTTCCCTGACAATGAGCAGTTCTTC. Translation: CSASFPDNEQFF.

This clone was counted only a few times. This chain links TRBV9 with TRBJ2-5; D gene uncertain. The CDR3 runs to 14 residues. V lost 0 bases to trimming and J lost 3 bases, with 9 bases between them. Germline CDR1 is SGDLS and CDR2 is YYNGEE. CDR3 in DNA: TGTGCCAGCAGCGTAGGCGGTACAAAAGAGACCCAGTACTTC. Translation gives CASSVGGTKETQYF.

J is TRBJ1-1 and V is TRBV15; maybe TRBD1 (6 bases). The V gene lost 1 base and the J gene lost 7 bases, with 16 bases spanning the gap. Germline CDR1 is LNHNV and CDR2 is YYDKDF (reference sequence). The CDR3 length is 15 residues. The CDR3 is CATSRAPPGGSEAFF. The CDR3 region has the DNA TGTGCCACCAGCAGAGCCCCTCCGGGGGGCAGTGAAGCTTTCTTT.

This clone was recorded once. A junction boundary mismatches the germline segment, possibly from a read error. The chain uses TRBV7-7 and TRBJ1-3; tentative D call: TRBD1 (5 bases). This CDR3 has 19 amino acids. In germline, CDR1 is SSHAT, CDR2 FNYEAQ (reference sequence). The CDR3 loop is CASSSEGDLPSVSGNTIYF. The DNA of the CDR3 is TGTGCTAGCAGCTCCGAAGGGGACTTGCCTTCTGTCTCTGGAAACACCATATATTTT.